The present TCR beta chain was sequenced within a study of cytomegalovirus exposure and HLA in healthy donors. The PCR used 60 Vbeta and 13 Jbeta primers. TCRdb's table, derived via immunoSEQ multiplex PCR, lists solely in-frame clones and lacks some. The repertoire holds about 180,000 clones, with about three quarters as singletons. Germline CDR1 MDHEN, CDR2 SYDVKM. The CDR3 runs to 13 residues. V was clipped by 8 bases and J by 4 bases; unmatched bases: 5. The material sequenced was PBMCs. This rearrangement joins TRBV28 to TRBJ2-7, with 10 bases aligning to TRBD2. The sequence came from a young man in good health and CMV-seronegative. DNA for the CDR3: TGTGCCAGCCGTAGCGGGGGGTTTTACGAGCAGTACTTC. It encodes CASRSGGFYEQYF.